This T cell receptor beta chain is drawn from a study of T-cell memory formation after mild COVID-19. The CDR3 totals 19 residues. Germline CDR1 is LNHNV and CDR2 is YYDKDF (reference sequence). V was clipped by 4 bases and J by 8 bases; unmatched bases: 20. TCRdb independently ran MiXCR on the 5' RACE reads; one entry per CDR3 protein. The repertoire holds tens of thousands of distinct CDR3 sequences, with 5.5% to 7% as singletons. This clonotype was recorded a few times. The clonotype originates from an adult who had mild COVID-19 (a few samples of this study predate the infection). Cell type and time point are not known. Sequences were obtained from PBMCs or a T cell subset sorted from them (not recorded which). The chain is built from TRBV15 and TRBJ1-2; 12 positions agree with TRBD1. DNA for the CDR3: TGTGCCACCAGCAATAGGAAGGCGCCCCGGGACAGGGGGCGACGGGGCTACACCTTC. Amino acids: CATSNRKAPRDRGRRGYTF.